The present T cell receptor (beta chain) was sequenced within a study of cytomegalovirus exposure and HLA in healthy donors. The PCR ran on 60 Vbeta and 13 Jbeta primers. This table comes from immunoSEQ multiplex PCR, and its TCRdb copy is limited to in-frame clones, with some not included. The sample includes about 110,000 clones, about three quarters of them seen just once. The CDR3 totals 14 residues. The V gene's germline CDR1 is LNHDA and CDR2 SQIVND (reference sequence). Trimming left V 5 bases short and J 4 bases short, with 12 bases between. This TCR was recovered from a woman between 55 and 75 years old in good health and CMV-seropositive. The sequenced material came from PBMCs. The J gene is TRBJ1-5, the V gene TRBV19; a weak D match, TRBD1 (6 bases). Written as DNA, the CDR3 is TGTGCCAGTAGTTCCGGGACACCTAATCAGCCCCAGCATTTT. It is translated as CASSSGTPNQPQHF.